This TCR beta chain was sequenced for a study of blood T cell repertoires in COVID-19. This clone came up once. As processed by the authors: Amplifying reference gene primers gave estimates of nucleated cell counts. Produced via immunoSEQ multiplex PCR; TCRdb's table is partial and in-frame only. V and J calls and clone size are copied from that table; D and trimming were computed from the DNA. The repertoire consists of 200,000 to 250,000 clones, with about 82% occurring once and the leading ten covering around 2%. Study members were between 18 and 89 years old and lived in some 26 US regions. CDR3 length: 16 residues. Trimming pared 1 base from V and 2 bases from J, leaving 12 bases between. Germline CDR1 and CDR2: SGHTA and FQGTGA.

The TCR sequence derives from a woman aged 50 to 65 who had recovered from COVID-19. The specimen sequenced was PBMCs or T cells enriched from blood (not recorded which). The rearrangement links TRBV7-3 to TRBJ1-3; D perhaps matches TRBD1 (5 bases). CDR3 amino acids: CASSLNSAGAGNTIYF. As DNA, the CDR3 is TGTGCCAGCAGCTTAAATTCGGCGGGGGCTGGAAACACCATATATTTT. Full variable domain (remainder filled in from reference TRBV7-3 and TRBJ1-3): GAGVSQTPSNKVTEKGKYVELRCDPISGHTALYWYRQSLGQGPEFLIYFQGTGAADDSGLPNDRFFAVRPEGSVSTLKIQRTERGDSAVYLCASSLNSAGAGNTIYFGEGSWLTVV.